The present T cell receptor beta chain was sequenced within a study of regulatory T cells in long-lasting Graves disease. The study, taken as a whole, reports: TCR diversity was lower in persistent Graves' patients (versus newly diagnosed ones).

Time point specified: newly diagnosed GD, antithyroid drugs for less than 3 months. PBMC RNA served as the TCR library source. Trimming took off 3 bases at V and 7 bases at J, with 13 bases between the two ends. The V gene's germline CDR1 is KGHSH and CDR2 LQKENI. The CDR3 is 13 amino acids. Library construction for TCR beta used iRepertoire HTBI primers and Arm-PCR of CDR3 regions. TCRdb reprocessed the multiplex PCR reads via MiXCR and lists one record per CDR3 protein. The profile shows a few hundred thousand distinct CDR3 sequences, about 16% of them singletons. This clonotype was seen more than once but under ten times. Its antigen is undetermined. This same sample was also part of a study on T cells in Graves' hyperthyroidism and ophthalmopathy. That work contributes: On the basis of clinical symptoms, serum thyroxine and TRAb, thyroid ultrasound and orbital computed tomography, diagnoses were made. The primer set for the first-round RT-PCR of the TCR CDR3 was HTBI. Within blood appeared most thyroid clonotypes that had expanded above 0.001.

The specimen comprised peripheral blood mononuclear cells (PBMCs), sampled at new diagnosis, from a patient treated with antithyroid drugs. This clonotype was obtained from a woman under 30 with Graves disease. The chain has TRBV18 and TRBJ2-7, with a possible D match to TRBD1 (6 bases). The CDR3 sequence: CASSPTGNEEQYF. The CDR3 nucleotides read TGTGCCAGCTCACCGACAGGTAACGAGGAGCAGTACTTC.